The rows below give T cell receptor beta chains drawn from one sample of a study of blood T cell repertoires in COVID-19. The assay was immunoSEQ multiplex PCR, and TCRdb's table has in-frame clones only and misses some. The table shows about 170,000 clones, with under 85% occurring only once. The sequenced material came from peripheral blood. Receptors originate from a man at least 80 years old with COVID-19, enrolled during active disease. The CDR3 runs from the conserved cysteine through the conserved F or W. The order of the fields is V gene, D gene, J gene, clone size, CDR3 DNA, CDR3 protein. A D gene is named only where the DNA matches it firmly. Expanded clones are given a class, and other clones once, few, many or no size at all.

v_gene: TRBV5-6; d_gene: -; j_gene: TRBJ2-1; abundance: -; CDR3nt: TGTGCCAGCAGCTTGGCCGCCCACGGACTCGTAGACGAGTTCTTC; CDR3aa: CASSLAAHGLVDEFF
v_gene: TRBV19; d_gene: TRBD1; j_gene: TRBJ2-7; abundance: once; CDR3nt: TGTGCCAGTACCACAGGGGACGAGCAGTACTTC; CDR3aa: CASTTGDEQYF
v_gene: TRBV19; d_gene: -; j_gene: TRBJ1-2; abundance: -; CDR3nt: TGTGCCAGTAGTGAGGGTGTGGACTATGGCTACACCTTC; CDR3aa: CASSEGVDYGYTF
v_gene: TRBV18; d_gene: TRBD1; j_gene: TRBJ1-4; abundance: -; CDR3nt: TGTGCCAGCTCACCACCGGGACAGCCGCCTCAGAAACTGTTTTTT; CDR3aa: CASSPPGQPPQKLFF
v_gene: TRBV19; d_gene: TRBD1; j_gene: TRBJ1-1; abundance: once; CDR3nt: TGTGCCAGTAGTATTAGCCGACAGGGGAACACTGAAGCTTTCTTT; CDR3aa: CASSISRQGNTEAFF
v_gene: TRBV7-3; d_gene: -; j_gene: TRBJ2-1; abundance: -; CDR3nt: TGTGCCAGCAGCTGGGGGCAGGGGTACTACAATGAGCAGTTCTTC; CDR3aa: CASSWGQGYYNEQFF
v_gene: TRBV27; d_gene: TRBD1; j_gene: TRBJ1-1; abundance: -; CDR3nt: TGTGCCAGCAGTCTTGACAGGGTAGGAACTGAAGCTTTCTTT; CDR3aa: CASSLDRVGTEAFF
v_gene: TRBV19; d_gene: TRBD1; j_gene: TRBJ2-5; abundance: -; CDR3nt: TGTGCCAGTAGCTACGAGTCGGAGACAGGGGGAAGAAGTAGGCAAGAGACCCAGTACTTC; CDR3aa: CASSYESETGGRSRQETQYF
v_gene: TRBV6-2/TRBV6-3; d_gene: TRBD1; j_gene: TRBJ1-2; abundance: -; CDR3nt: TGTGCCAGCAGCCCGTACAGGGGGCAAATAGGAGGCTACACCTTC; CDR3aa: CASSPYRGQIGGYTF
v_gene: TRBV5-1; d_gene: -; j_gene: TRBJ2-2; abundance: -; CDR3nt: TGCGCCAGCAGCTTATTCTGGGGGCGAGACACCGGGGAGCTGTTTTTT; CDR3aa: CASSLFWGRDTGELFF
v_gene: TRBV24-1; d_gene: -; j_gene: TRBJ2-2; abundance: -; CDR3nt: TGTGCCACCAGTGCGGGAAGAGGGACCGGGGAGCTGTTTTTT; CDR3aa: CATSAGRGTGELFF
v_gene: TRBV14; d_gene: TRBD1; j_gene: TRBJ1-1; abundance: -; CDR3nt: TGTGCCAGCAGCCAAGGATTGATCGCGACAGGGGGCGAAAGAGCTTTCTTT; CDR3aa: CASSQGLIATGGERAFF
v_gene: TRBV9; d_gene: TRBD1; j_gene: TRBJ2-7; abundance: -; CDR3nt: TGTGCCAGCAGCGCGGGGACAGGGGTCTCCTACGAGCAGTACTTC; CDR3aa: CASSAGTGVSYEQYF
v_gene: TRBV4-3; d_gene: -; j_gene: TRBJ1-2; abundance: -; CDR3nt: TGCGCCAGCAGCCAAGAGACAGCTTCTATCTATGGCTACACCTTC; CDR3aa: CASSQETASIYGYTF
v_gene: TRBV9; d_gene: -; j_gene: TRBJ1-3; abundance: -; CDR3nt: TGTGCCAGCAGCGCCTCCCCAGGGGCCTCTGGAAACACCATATATTTT; CDR3aa: CASSASPGASGNTIYF
v_gene: TRBV19; d_gene: -; j_gene: TRBJ1-5; abundance: -; CDR3nt: TGTGCCAGTAGTTCACGGGTTACAGGGTACTGGGGCCAGCCCCAGCATTTT; CDR3aa: CASSSRVTGYWGQPQHF
v_gene: TRBV19; d_gene: -; j_gene: TRBJ2-2; abundance: -; CDR3nt: TGTGCCAGCCAACGGTGGGGCAGGGCCGTTACCACCGGGGAGCTGTTTTTT; CDR3aa: CASQRWGRAVTTGELFF
v_gene: TRBV6-5; d_gene: -; j_gene: TRBJ1-2; abundance: -; CDR3nt: TGTGCCAGCAAGCCAGGGGCAGGCTATGGCTACACCTTC; CDR3aa: CASKPGAGYGYTF